These T cell receptor beta chains were read from a single sample in a study of identical twins. TCRdb re-called the 5' RACE reads through MiXCR, storing one row per CDR3 protein. The sample shows 420,000 or so distinct CDR3 sequences, around 20% of them seen only once. Material: naive T cells sorted from blood. These receptors originate from a man aged 50 to 59 in good health. CDR3s include the opening cysteine and the closing phenylalanine or tryptophan. A D gene is named only where the DNA matches it firmly. Some rows mark clone size as missing; the rest say once, few, many or name a class of expanded clone.

TRBJ2-5 TRBV24-1 NA many CATSEPRGETQYF TGTGCCACCAGTGAACCAAGAGGAGAGACCCAGTACTTC
TRBJ1-1 TRBV30 NA NA CALQRQQNTEAFF TGTGCCTTACAGAGACAGCAGAACACTGAAGCTTTCTTT
TRBJ2-7 TRBV9 TRBD1 few CASSVGQASSYEQYF TGTGCCAGCAGCGTGGGACAGGCCTCCTCCTACGAGCAGTACTTC
TRBJ2-1 TRBV2 TRBD1 NA CASSQGQGGYNEQFF TGTGCCAGCAGCCAGGGACAGGGGGGTTACAATGAGCAGTTCTTC
TRBJ2-3 TRBV27 TRBD2 NA CASSPRALAGPLSSTDTQYF TGTGCCAGCAGTCCGAGGGCTCTAGCGGGCCCCCTCTCTAGCACAGATACGCAGTATTTT
TRBJ2-7 TRBV4-3 TRBD2 NA CASSQDLISGRVYEQYF TGCGCCAGCAGCCAAGATCTTATTAGCGGGAGAGTGTACGAGCAGTACTTC
TRBJ2-3 TRBV19 NA many CASRHGGTDTQYF TGTGCCAGTAGGCACGGAGGCACAGATACGCAGTATTTT
TRBJ2-7 TRBV11-1 TRBD2 NA CASSSKKRGAGSSYEQSF TGTGCCAGCAGCTCAAAGAAGCGGGGGGCCGGGAGCTCCTACGAGCAGTCCTTC
TRBJ2-4 TRBV29-1 NA NA CSHGDGGPLNIQYF TGCAGCCACGGGGACGGGGGACCACTAAACATTCAGTACTTC
TRBJ2-3 TRBV20-1 NA NA CSASSPGRGTDTQYF TGCAGTGCTAGTTCCCCGGGACGGGGCACAGATACGCAGTATTTT
TRBJ2-7 TRBV7-9 NA NA CASSLTSSEQYF TGTGCCAGCAGCTTAACATCCTCCGAGCAGTACTTC
TRBJ2-1 TRBV20-1 TRBD2 many CSALRTSYNEQFF TGCAGTGCTCTGAGGACTAGCTACAATGAGCAGTTCTTC
TRBJ2-3 TRBV10-3 NA many CAISDRGGTDTQYF TGTGCCATCAGTGACAGGGGCGGCACAGATACGCAGTATTTT
TRBJ2-3 TRBV14 NA once CASSQDGGVGSDTQYF TGTGCCAGCAGCCAAGATGGGGGAGTGGGCTCAGATACGCAGTATTTT
TRBJ2-1 TRBV5-1 TRBD1 NA CASRGSDRADYNEQFF TGCGCCAGCAGGGGGTCTGACAGGGCGGACTACAATGAGCAGTTCTTC
TRBJ2-3 TRBV20-1 NA few CSARVSGGTDTQYF TGCAGTGCTAGAGTTTCCGGTGGCACAGATACGCAGTATTTT
TRBJ1-2 TRBV5-5 NA NA CASSLQTAYGYTF TGTGCCAGCAGCTTGCAAACAGCCTATGGCTACACCTTC
TRBJ2-5 TRBV6-2/TRBV6-3 TRBD1 NA CASSYSGQGAAETQYF TGTGCCAGCAGTTACTCCGGACAGGGGGCTGCGGAGACCCAGTACTTC
TRBJ1-1 TRBV20-1 NA NA CSARWGLNTEAFF TGCAGTGCTAGATGGGGGCTGAACACTGAAGCTTTCTTT
TRBJ2-7 TRBV2 NA NA CASSVRYEQYF TGTGCCAGCAGTGTGAGGTACGAGCAGTACTTC
TRBJ2-7 TRBV5-5 TRBD1 NA CASSQRRQGASDEQYF TGTGCCAGCAGCCAACGGAGGCAGGGGGCTTCAGACGAGCAGTACTTC
TRBJ2-1 TRBV4-2 NA NA CASSQDSGLVYNEQFF TGTGCCAGCAGCCAAGATTCAGGTTTGGTATACAATGAGCAGTTCTTC
TRBJ2-7 TRBV7-6 NA NA CASSLARGERLYEQYF TGTGCCAGCAGCTTAGCGAGGGGGGAGCGGTTATACGAGCAGTACTTC
TRBJ2-3 TRBV12-3/TRBV12-4 TRBD2 many CASSPVAGGSDTQYF TGTGCCAGCAGTCCGGTGGCGGGAGGGTCGGATACGCAGTATTTT
TRBJ1-5 TRBV4-3 NA many CASSQEENQPQHF TGCGCCAGCAGCCAAGAAGAGAATCAGCCCCAGCATTTT
TRBJ1-1 TRBV12-3/TRBV12-4 NA few CASSLGSGVTEAFF TGTGCCAGCAGTTTAGGCTCTGGGGTCACTGAAGCTTTCTTT
TRBJ2-5 TRBV7-7 TRBD1 few CASSRGQGETLRYF TGTGCCAGCAGCAGGGGACAGGGGGAAACGTTGAGGTACTTC
TRBJ2-7 TRBV7-9 NA many CASRLWGTGDAYEQYF TGTGCCAGCAGGTTATGGGGGACTGGGGATGCCTACGAGCAGTACTTC
TRBJ1-1 TRBV5-4 NA many CASSRGGTEAFF TGTGCCAGCAGCCGCGGAGGCACTGAAGCTTTCTTT
TRBJ2-1 TRBV11-2 TRBD2 NA CASSPGSGSGRLNEQFF TGTGCCAGCAGCCCAGGCTCGGGTAGCGGGAGGTTAAATGAGCAGTTCTTC
TRBJ2-5 TRBV5-1 NA NA CASRRGSYQETQYF TGCGCCAGCAGACGTGGGTCGTACCAAGAGACCCAGTACTTC
TRBJ2-3 TRBV7-2 TRBD2 NA CASSLVGGRARDTQYF TGTGCCAGCAGCTTAGTTGGCGGGAGGGCCAGGGATACGCAGTATTTT
TRBJ1-2 TRBV7-9 NA NA CASSRGTARGYF TGTGCCAGCAGTCGTGGGACCGCCCGAGGCTACTTC
TRBJ2-2 TRBV20-1 TRBD2 NA CSAMFLAGGKAHANTGELFF TGCAGTGCTATGTTCCTAGCGGGAGGTAAAGCTCACGCGAACACCGGGGAGCTGTTTTTT
TRBJ2-2 TRBV9 NA NA CASSVRAVNTGELFF TGTGCCAGCAGCGTAAGGGCAGTAAACACCGGGGAGCTGTTTTTT
TRBJ2-1 TRBV5-1 NA NA CASSSTSLRGTYYNEQFF TGCGCCAGCAGCTCCACCTCCCTTCGCGGGACCTACTACAATGAGCAGTTCTTC
TRBJ1-1 TRBV7-9 NA NA CASSAQGGLNTEAFF TGTGCCAGCAGCGCGCAAGGGGGATTGAACACTGAAGCTTTCTTT
TRBJ2-1 TRBV5-1 TRBD2 NA CASSKTSGGLNEQFF TGCGCCAGCAGCAAAACTAGCGGGGGGTTAAATGAGCAGTTCTTC
TRBJ2-2 TRBV11-3 NA NA CASSPVGNTGELFF TGTGCCAGCAGCCCCGTCGGGAACACCGGGGAGCTGTTTTTT
TRBJ2-3 TRBV9 TRBD2 many CASSVGLAESTDTQYF TGTGCCAGCAGCGTAGGTCTAGCGGAGAGCACAGATACGCAGTATTTT
TRBJ2-2 TRBV4-2 TRBD1 many CASSPRQGDTGELFF TGTGCCAGCAGCCCCAGACAGGGGGACACCGGGGAGCTGTTTTTT
TRBJ1-1 TRBV5-4 NA few CASSLGSSRSNTEAFF TGTGCCAGCAGCTTGGGGTCATCACGGTCGAACACTGAAGCTTTCTTT
TRBJ2-7 TRBV7-2 TRBD1 NA CASSADRGYEQYF TGTGCCAGCAGCGCTGACAGGGGCTACGAGCAGTACTTC
TRBJ2-3 TRBV4-2 NA once CASSQPGPGGTDTQYF TGTGCCAGCAGCCAACCTGGACCAGGGGGCACAGATACGCAGTATTTT
TRBJ2-7 TRBV28 TRBD1 few CASRWTGFARSYEQYF TGTGCCAGCAGGTGGACAGGGTTCGCACGCTCCTACGAGCAGTACTTC
TRBJ2-7 TRBV7-9 NA few CASSFAVTYEQYF TGTGCCAGCAGCTTCGCGGTGACCTACGAGCAGTACTTC
TRBJ2-1 TRBV6-5 NA many CASRGVPNEQFF TGTGCCAGCAGGGGAGTTCCCAATGAGCAGTTCTTC
TRBJ2-5 TRBV20-1 TRBD2 few CSARGLAGGETQYF TGCAGTGCTAGGGGACTAGCGGGAGGAGAGACCCAGTACTTC
TRBJ2-7 TRBV5-1 TRBD1 many CASSLGNRGNFYEQYF TGCGCCAGCAGCTTGGGTAACAGGGGGAACTTCTACGAGCAGTACTTC
TRBJ2-2 TRBV15 NA NA CATSRTPRVSDTGELFF TGTGCCACCAGCAGGACCCCCAGGGTCTCGGACACCGGGGAGCTGTTTTTT